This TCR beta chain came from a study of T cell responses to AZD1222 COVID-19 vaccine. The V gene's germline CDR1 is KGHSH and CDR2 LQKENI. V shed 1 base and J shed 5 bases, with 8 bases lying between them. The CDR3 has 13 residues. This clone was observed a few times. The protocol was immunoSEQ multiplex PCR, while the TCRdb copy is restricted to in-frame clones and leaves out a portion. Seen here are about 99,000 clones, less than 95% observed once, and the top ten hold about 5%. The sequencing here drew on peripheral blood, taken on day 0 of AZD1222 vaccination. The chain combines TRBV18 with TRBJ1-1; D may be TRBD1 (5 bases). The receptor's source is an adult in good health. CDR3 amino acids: CASSPQGLTEAFF. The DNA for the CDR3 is TGTGCCAGCTCACCACAGGGGTTGACTGAAGCTTTCTTT.